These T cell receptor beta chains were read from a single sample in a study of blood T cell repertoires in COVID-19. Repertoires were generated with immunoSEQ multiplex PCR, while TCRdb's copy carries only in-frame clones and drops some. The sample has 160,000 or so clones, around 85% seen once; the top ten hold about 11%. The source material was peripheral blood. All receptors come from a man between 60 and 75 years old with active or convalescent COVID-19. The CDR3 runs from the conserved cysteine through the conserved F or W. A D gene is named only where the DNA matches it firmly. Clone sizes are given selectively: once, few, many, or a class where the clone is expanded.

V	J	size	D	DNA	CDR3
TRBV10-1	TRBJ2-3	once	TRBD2	TGCGCCAGCAGTGCGCGGGGGAAGGCAGATACGCAGTATTTT	CASSARGKADTQYF
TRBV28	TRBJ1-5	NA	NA	TGTGCCAGCCGGGACTCCACGGGGCAGCCCCAGCATTTT	CASRDSTGQPQHF
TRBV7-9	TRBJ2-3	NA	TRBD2	TGTGCCAGCAGCCTAAGCGGGATTACGCAGTATTTT	CASSLSGITQYF
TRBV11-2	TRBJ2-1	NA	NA	TGTGCCAGCAGCCCCTCGAGAAACTACAATGAGCAGTTCTTC	CASSPSRNYNEQFF
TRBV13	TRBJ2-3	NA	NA	TGTGCCAGCAGCTTCCTTAGCACAGATACGCAGTATTTT	CASSFLSTDTQYF
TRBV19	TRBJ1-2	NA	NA	TGTGCCACCCACGCGGGGGGGACCCTTGGCTACACCTTC	CATHAGGTLGYTF
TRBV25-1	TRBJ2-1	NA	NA	TGTGCCAGCAGTGAGGGACTTGGTGAGCAGTTCTTC	CASSEGLGEQFF
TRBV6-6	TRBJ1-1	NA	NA	TGTGCCAGCAGTTACTCGGGCCGGGCAGGGACTGAAGCTTTCTTT	CASSYSGRAGTEAFF
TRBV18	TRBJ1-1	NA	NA	TGTGCCAGCTCACCTAACACCCACCAGGGCACTGAAGCTTTCTTT	CASSPNTHQGTEAFF
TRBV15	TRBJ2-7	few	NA	TGTGCCACCAGACTCTTAGCGGATTCCTACGAGCAGTACTTC	CATRLLADSYEQYF
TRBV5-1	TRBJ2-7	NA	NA	TGCGCCAGCAGCTTGGCAGGGACACCCTCCTACGAGCAGTACTTC	CASSLAGTPSYEQYF
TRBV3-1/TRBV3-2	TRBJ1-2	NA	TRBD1	TGTGCCAGCAGCCGGAGTCCGGGCTCAGGGGGGCCCGGGGGTGGCTACACCTTC	CASSRSPGSGGPGGGYTF
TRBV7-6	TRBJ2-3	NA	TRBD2	TGTGCCAGCAGCCCCTGGACTAGCGGGAGGGACACAGATACGCAGTATTTT	CASSPWTSGRDTDTQYF
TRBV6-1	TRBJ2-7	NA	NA	TGTGCCAGCAGTGAAGTTGGGGCCTCCTACGAGCAGTACTTC	CASSEVGASYEQYF
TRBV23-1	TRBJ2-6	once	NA	TGCGCCAGCAAACGACAGCCTCGAGAGGCCAACGTCCTGACTTTC	CASKRQPREANVLTF
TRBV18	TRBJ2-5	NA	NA	TGTGCCAGCTCACCACTAAGGAGAGAGACCCAGTACTTC	CASSPLRRETQYF
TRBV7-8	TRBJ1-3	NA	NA	TGTGCCAGCAGCTTTCAGATATTCTCTGGAAACACCATATATTTT	CASSFQIFSGNTIYF
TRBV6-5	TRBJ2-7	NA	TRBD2	TGTGCCAGCTCTATAGCGGGGGGAGCTAGGGAGCAGTACTTC	CASSIAGGAREQYF
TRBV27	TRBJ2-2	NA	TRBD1	TGTGCCAGCAGGCCAGGGGGCGCGGACACCGGGGAGCTGTTTTTT	CASRPGGADTGELFF
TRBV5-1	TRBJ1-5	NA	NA	TGCGCCAGCAGGGAGGCGGAGGATCAGCCCCAGCATTTT	CASREAEDQPQHF
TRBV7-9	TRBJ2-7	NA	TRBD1	TGTGCCAGCAGCTTAGCCGGGACAGGGGCCTACGAGCAGTACTTC	CASSLAGTGAYEQYF
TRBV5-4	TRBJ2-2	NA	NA	TGTGCCAGCAGCTTGGTGGGAGGCAGCACCGGGGAGCTGTTTTTT	CASSLVGGSTGELFF
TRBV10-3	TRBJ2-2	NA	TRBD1	TGTGCCATCAGCCCGGGACAGGATAACACCGGGGAGCTGTTTTTT	CAISPGQDNTGELFF
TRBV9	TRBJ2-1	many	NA	TGTGCCAGCAGCGTAGACGGCAGCGGGGAGCAGTTCTTC	CASSVDGSGEQFF
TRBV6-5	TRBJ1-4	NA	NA	TGTGCCAGCAGATTAGACATGGCTGGTGAAAAACTGTTTTTT	CASRLDMAGEKLFF
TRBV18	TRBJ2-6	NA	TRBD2	TGTGCCAGCTCACGTACCTCTAGCGGGCGTTCCTCTGGGGCCAACGTCCTGACTTTC	CASSRTSSGRSSGANVLTF
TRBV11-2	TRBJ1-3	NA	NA	TGTGCCAGCAGCTTAGTGACATTGTCCCGGAACACCATATATTTT	CASSLVTLSRNTIYF
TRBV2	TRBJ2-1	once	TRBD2	TGTGCCAGCCAGCGGACTAGCGGGGGGAGTGAGCAGTTCTTC	CASQRTSGGSEQFF
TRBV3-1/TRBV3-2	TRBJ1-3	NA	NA	TGTGCCAGCAGCCAAGAACCGGGGTGGGGCTCTGGAAACACCATATATTTT	CASSQEPGWGSGNTIYF
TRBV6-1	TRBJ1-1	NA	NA	TGTGCCAGCAGTGAAGGAGACAGGAACACTGAAGCTTTCTTT	CASSEGDRNTEAFF
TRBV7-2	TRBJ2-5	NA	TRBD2	TGTGCCAGCAGCGGGGGGGGGTACTCACAAGAGACCCAGTACTTC	CASSGGGYSQETQYF
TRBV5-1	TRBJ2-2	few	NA	TGCGCCAGCAGCGTCGGGACTCAATTTAACACCGGGGAGCTGTTTTTT	CASSVGTQFNTGELFF
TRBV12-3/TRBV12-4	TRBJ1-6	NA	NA	TGTGCCAGCAGTTTCTCGGATTCACCCCTCCACTTT	CASSFSDSPLHF
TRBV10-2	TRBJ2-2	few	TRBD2	TGCGCCAGCAGTGAATTAGCGGGAGGAACCGGGGAGCTGTTTTTT	CASSELAGGTGELFF
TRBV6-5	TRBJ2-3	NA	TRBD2	TGTGCCAGCAGTTCCATACTAGCGGGGGGGCTAGATACGCAGTATTTT	CASSSILAGGLDTQYF
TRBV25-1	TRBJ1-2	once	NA	TGTGCCAGCAGTGAAGGACAGTCTTATGGCTACACCTTC	CASSEGQSYGYTF
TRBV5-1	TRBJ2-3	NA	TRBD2	TGCGCCAGCAGCCAAAATCCGGGACTAGCGGGTTTCACTAGCACAGATACGCAGTATTTT	CASSQNPGLAGFTSTDTQYF
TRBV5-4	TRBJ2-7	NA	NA	TGTGCCAGCAGCTTGGCCGGCGGCCGCAAGTACTTC	CASSLAGGRKYF
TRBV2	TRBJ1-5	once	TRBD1	TGTGCCAGCAGAAAGGACAGGGGTGGTCAGCCCCAGCATTTT	CASRKDRGGQPQHF
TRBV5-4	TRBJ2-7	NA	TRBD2	TGTGCCAGCAGCTTGAAGACTAGCGGGATGTACGAGCAGTACTTC	CASSLKTSGMYEQYF
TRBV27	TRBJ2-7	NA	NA	TGTGCCAGCAGTTTATCGATGGCTTCCGTCGAGCAGTACTTC	CASSLSMASVEQYF
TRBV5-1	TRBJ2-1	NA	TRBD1	TGCGCCAGCAGCCCCGGACAGGCACGCAATGAGCAGTTCTTC	CASSPGQARNEQFF
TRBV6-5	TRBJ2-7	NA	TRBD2	TGTGCCAGCACCAAGGGACTAGCGGGGGTTGAGCAGTACTTC	CASTKGLAGVEQYF
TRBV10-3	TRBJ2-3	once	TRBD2	TGTGCCACCCTAGCGGGCTTTAGCACAGATACGCAGTATTTT	CATLAGFSTDTQYF
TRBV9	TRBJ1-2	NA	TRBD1	TGTGCCAGCAGCAAGGGGGCCAATAACTATGGCTACACCTTC	CASSKGANNYGYTF
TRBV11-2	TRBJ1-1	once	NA	TGTGCCAGCAGCTTATACCGGAGCTCAGATGTGGCTTTCTTT	CASSLYRSSDVAFF
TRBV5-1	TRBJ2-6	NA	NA	TGCGCCAGCAGCGGCTTACAGGGCTCTGGGGCCAACGTCCTGACTTTC	CASSGLQGSGANVLTF
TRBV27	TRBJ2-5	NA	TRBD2	TGTGCCAGCAGTGGCAAACCACTAGCGGGAGCATTCACCCAAGAGACCCAGTACTTC	CASSGKPLAGAFTQETQYF
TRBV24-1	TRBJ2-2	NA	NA	TGTGCCACCAGTGATTCCGACAGAGCCTACACCGGGGAGCTGTTTTTT	CATSDSDRAYTGELFF
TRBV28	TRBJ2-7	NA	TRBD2	TGTGCCAGCAGTTTTCGCGGGAGGGCCGACTACGAGCAGTACTTC	CASSFRGRADYEQYF
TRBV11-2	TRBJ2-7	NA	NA	TGTGCCAGCAGCTCAACCAGCTACGAGCAGTACTTC	CASSSTSYEQYF
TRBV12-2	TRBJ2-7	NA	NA	TGTGCAAGTCGCTTCGGGGAATCCTACGAGCAGTACTTC	CASRFGESYEQYF
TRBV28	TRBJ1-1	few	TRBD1	TGTGCCAGCAGTTTGACAGGGGGGAACACTGAAGCTTTCTTT	CASSLTGGNTEAFF
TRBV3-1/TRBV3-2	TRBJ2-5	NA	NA	TGTGCCAGCAGCCAAGCGAGGAGGGGGAGGGGGACCCAGTACTTC	CASSQARRGRGTQYF
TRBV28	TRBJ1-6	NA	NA	TGTGCCAGCAGCTGGGCGGGACGGAATAATTCACCCCTCCACTTT	CASSWAGRNNSPLHF